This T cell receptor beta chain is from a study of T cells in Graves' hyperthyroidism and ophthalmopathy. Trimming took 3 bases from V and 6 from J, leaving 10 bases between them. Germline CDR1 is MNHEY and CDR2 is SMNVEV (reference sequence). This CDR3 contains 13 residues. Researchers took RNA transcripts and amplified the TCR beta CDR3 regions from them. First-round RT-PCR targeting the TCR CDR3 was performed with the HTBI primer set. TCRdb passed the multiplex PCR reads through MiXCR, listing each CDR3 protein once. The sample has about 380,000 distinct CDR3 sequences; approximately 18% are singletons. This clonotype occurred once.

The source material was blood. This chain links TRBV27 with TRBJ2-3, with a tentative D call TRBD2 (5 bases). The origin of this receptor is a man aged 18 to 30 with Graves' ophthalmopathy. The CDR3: CASSFQLADTQYF. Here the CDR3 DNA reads TGTGCCAGCAGTTTTCAATTAGCGGATACGCAGTATTTT.